The 3 T cell receptor beta chains presented below share a single source sample, sequenced in a study of CD8 T cells in ankylosing spondylitis. The study, taken as a whole, reports: Ankylosing spondylitis blood seemed to carry a telltale TCR beta motif made of under ten highly homologous variants.

A single record per CDR3 protein comes from TCRdb applying MiXCR to the 5' RACE reads. The sample shows about 540,000 distinct CDR3 sequences, roughly an eighth of them seen only once. The antigens these receptors bind are not known. The specimen was blood, either unsorted or a sorted T cell fraction (not recorded which). These TCRs come from a male donor with ankylosing spondylitis.

A few counts support this clonotype. The CDR3 DNA follows: TGTGCCAGCTCGCCGGTAGGGTATGGGTCCACTGAAGCTTTCTTT. This translates into CASSPVGYGSTEAFF. The chain recombines TRBV18 with TRBJ1-1; D ambiguous. The V end lost 6 bases, the J end lost 4 bases, and 18 bases lay between the germline ends. CDR1 and CDR2 (germline): KGHSH, LQKENI. This CDR3 spans 15 amino acids.

This clonotype was counted between two and nine times. The rearrangement uses TRBV7-2 and TRBJ2-5, with D possibly being TRBD2 (6 bases). This CDR3 has 16 residues. Per germline, CDR1 SGHTA and CDR2 FQGNSA. The V gene lost 0 bases and the J gene lost 2 bases, with 13 bases spanning the gap. This chain's CDR3 is CASSLAPRGRQETQYF. For the CDR3, the DNA is TGTGCCAGCAGCTTAGCGCCCCGGGGGAGGCAAGAGACCCAGTACTTC. Looking up the rest from reference TRBV7-2 and TRBJ2-5 gives the full variable domain: GAGVSQSPSNKVTEKGKDVELRCDPISGHTALYWYRQSLGQGLEFLIYFQGNSAPDKSGLPSDRFSAERTGGSVSTLTIQRTQQEDSAVYLCASSLAPRGRQETQYFGPGTRLLVL.

This clonotype was picked up a small number of times. This chain joins TRBV20-1 and TRBJ2-5, with 11 bases matching TRBD2. The V and J ends lost 6 bases and 5 bases, in that order; junction bases with no gene match: 11. The CDR3 loop spans 15 amino acids. Germline V gene lookup returns CDR1 DFQATT and CDR2 SNEGSKA (reference sequence). The CDR3 region is CSASQLAGVWETQYF. CDR3 nucleotides: TGCAGTGCATCGCAACTAGCGGGAGTGTGGGAGACCCAGTACTTC.